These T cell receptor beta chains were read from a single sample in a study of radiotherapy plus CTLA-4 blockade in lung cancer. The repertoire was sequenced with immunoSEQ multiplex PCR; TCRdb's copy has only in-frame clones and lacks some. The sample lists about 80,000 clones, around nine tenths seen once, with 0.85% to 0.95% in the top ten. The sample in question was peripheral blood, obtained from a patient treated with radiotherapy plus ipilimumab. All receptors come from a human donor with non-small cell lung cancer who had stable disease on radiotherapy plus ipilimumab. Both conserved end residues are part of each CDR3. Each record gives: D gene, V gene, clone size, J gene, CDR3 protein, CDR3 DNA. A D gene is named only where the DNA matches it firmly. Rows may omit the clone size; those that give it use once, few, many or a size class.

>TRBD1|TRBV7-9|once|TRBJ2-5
CASSAGQGGRETQYF
TGTGCCAGCAGCGCGGGACAGGGGGGAAGAGAGACCCAGTACTTC
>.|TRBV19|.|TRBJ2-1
CASSILLGRGYNEQFF
TGTGCCAGTAGTATTCTTTTAGGCAGGGGCTACAATGAGCAGTTCTTC
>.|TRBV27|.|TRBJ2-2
CASRRLPGELFF
TGTGCCAGCAGGCGACTGCCCGGGGAGCTGTTTTTT
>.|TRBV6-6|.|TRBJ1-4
CASSSSPGSTNEKLFF
TGTGCCAGCAGCTCGTCTCCGGGCTCAACTAATGAAAAACTGTTTTTT
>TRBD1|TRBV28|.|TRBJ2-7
CASSSGQRLEQYF
TGTGCCAGCAGTTCGGGACAGCGCTTGGAGCAGTACTTC
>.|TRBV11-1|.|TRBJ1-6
CASSDQENSPLHF
TGTGCCAGCAGCGACCAAGAAAATTCACCCCTCCACTTT
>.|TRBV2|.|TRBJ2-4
CASRDRRLENIQYF
TGTGCCAGCAGAGACAGGCGTTTGGAAAACATTCAGTACTTC
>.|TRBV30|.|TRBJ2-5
CAWSVLMGRETQYF
TGTGCCTGGAGTGTACTAATGGGTAGAGAGACCCAGTACTTC
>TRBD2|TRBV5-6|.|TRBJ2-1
CASSKTSGGAYNEQFF
TGTGCCAGCAGCAAAACTAGCGGGGGGGCCTACAATGAGCAGTTCTTC
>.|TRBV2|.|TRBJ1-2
CASSETAFYGYTF
TGTGCCAGCAGTGAAACAGCCTTCTATGGCTACACCTTC
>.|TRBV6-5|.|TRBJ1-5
CASAPGPWGNQPQHF
TGTGCCAGCGCACCGGGACCTTGGGGCAATCAGCCCCAGCATTTT
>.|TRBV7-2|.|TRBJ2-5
CASSLDWYSETQYF
TGTGCCAGCAGCTTAGATTGGTATTCGGAGACCCAGTACTTC
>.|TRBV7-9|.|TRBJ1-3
CASSLPGPVPGNTIYF
TGTGCCAGCAGCTTACCGGGACCAGTCCCTGGAAACACCATATATTTT
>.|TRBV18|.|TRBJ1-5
CASSPQGAQPQHF
TGTGCCAGCTCACCACAAGGGGCTCAGCCCCAGCATTTT
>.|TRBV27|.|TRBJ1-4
CASSLVGVGEKLFF
TGTGCCAGCAGTTTAGTCGGGGTAGGGGAAAAACTGTTTTTT
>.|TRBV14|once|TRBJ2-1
CASSKDEVNEQFF
TGTGCCAGCAGCAAAGATGAGGTGAATGAGCAGTTCTTC
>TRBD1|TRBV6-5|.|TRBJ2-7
CASTNAGTGTYEQYF
TGTGCCAGCACCAACGCGGGGACAGGGACCTACGAGCAGTACTTC
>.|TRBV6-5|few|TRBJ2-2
CASSYIGGRAGELFF
TGTGCCAGCAGTTACATAGGGGGAAGGGCCGGGGAGCTGTTTTTT
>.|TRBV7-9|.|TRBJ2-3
CASSNPGTGTDTQYF
TGTGCCAGCAGCAACCCCGGGACTGGGACAGATACGCAGTATTTT
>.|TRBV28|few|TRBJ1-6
CASTLSGNSPLHF
TGTGCCAGCACCTTGTCAGGGAATTCACCCCTCCACTTT
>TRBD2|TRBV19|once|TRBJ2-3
CASSGLAVTDTQYF
TGTGCCAGTAGTGGACTAGCGGTCACAGATACGCAGTATTTT
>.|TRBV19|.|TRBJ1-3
CATGGALGGNTIYF
TGTGCCACGGGAGGAGCTCTGGGAGGAAACACCATATATTTT
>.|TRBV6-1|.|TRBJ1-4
CASSELRQATNEKLFF
TGTGCCAGCAGTGAATTAAGACAAGCAACTAATGAAAAACTGTTTTTT
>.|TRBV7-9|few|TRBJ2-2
CASSLARATGELFF
TGTGCCAGCAGCTTAGCGAGGGCTACCGGGGAGCTGTTTTTT
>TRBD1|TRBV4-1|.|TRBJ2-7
CASSQGALMTGISYEQYF
TGCGCCAGCAGCCAAGGGGCACTTATGACAGGGATCTCCTACGAGCAGTACTTC
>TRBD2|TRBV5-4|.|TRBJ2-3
CASSTGLAGGSTDTQYF
TGTGCCAGCAGCACGGGACTAGCGGGGGGGAGCACAGATACGCAGTATTTT
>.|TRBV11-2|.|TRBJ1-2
CASSLGGGARGYTF
TGTGCCAGCAGCTTAGGTGGGGGCGCGCGTGGCTACACCTTC
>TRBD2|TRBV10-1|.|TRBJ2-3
CASSQGGGLAGHFDTQYF
TGCGCCAGCAGTCAGGGCGGGGGGCTAGCGGGCCACTTCGATACGCAGTATTTT
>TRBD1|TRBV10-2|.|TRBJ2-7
CASSEAQGQGSPYEQYF
TGCGCCAGCAGTGAGGCTCAAGGACAGGGAAGCCCCTACGAGCAGTACTTC
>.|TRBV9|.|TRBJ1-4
CASSGRRQATNEKLFF
TGTGCCAGCAGCGGGAGAAGACAGGCAACTAATGAAAAACTGTTTTTT
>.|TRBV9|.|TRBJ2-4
CASSASGTLAKNIQYF
TGTGCCAGCAGCGCCTCGGGAACCCTTGCCAAAAACATTCAGTACTTC
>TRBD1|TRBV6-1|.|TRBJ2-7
CASSDGTVYYEQYF
TGTGCCAGCAGTGACGGGACAGTTTACTACGAGCAGTACTTC
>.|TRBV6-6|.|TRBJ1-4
CASKKRAGNEKLFF
TGTGCCAGCAAGAAGAGGGCAGGTAATGAAAAACTGTTTTTT